The source of this T cell receptor (beta chain) is a study of vaccination effects on CD4 cells after COVID-19 (dated by TCRdb to between 2021 and 2022). About the investigation overall: Two doses of either the BNT162b2 or the mRNA-1273 mRNA SARS-CoV-2 vaccine were administered to participants. A total of 10 COVID-19 convalescent patients and several SARS-CoV-2-naive healthy vaccine recipients were included in the full study. In the study, cultures from other donors were sequenced using the Oncomine TCR Beta short-read assay on an Illumina iSeq 100. In both COVID-19 convalescent patients and infection-naive vaccine recipients, the study compared SARS-CoV-2 spike-specific CD4+ TCR repertoires from before mRNA vaccination with those from after it. Beyond this particular receptor, the publication reports: Only a small number of convalescent patients were included, and no early post-infection timepoints were available, which limited the study. Both infection-induced and vaccine-induced clones contracted markedly at late post-vaccination timepoints, which is consistent with waning T cell responses. In healthy vaccine recipients, vaccine-induced clones were almost all SARS-CoV-2 mono-reactive, with only 1 of 255 being cross-reactive with common cold coronaviruses.

The germline V gene (reference sequence) sets CDR1 to LNHDA and CDR2 to SQIVND. The CDR3 runs 15 residues from the cysteine to the phenylalanine. The read is trimmed to its CDR3 DNA, 45 bases read in frame from base 1. The library was built by means of the immunoSEQ multiplex PCR assay. DNA from the CD4+ T cells that had been cultured and isolated underwent TCR beta CDR3 sequencing. The original pipeline was this. Non-productive TCR sequences were discarded, and reads were trimmed to the CDR3 region, with only CDR3s of 7 or more amino acids retained. The MANAFEST web app was used to pick out antigen-specific clonotypes by comparing their expansion in peptide wells with that in reference cultures. Positive clones required FDR<0.05 expansion versus reference and all other wells, odds ratio above 5, and frequency above 0.1% in two replicate wells. Clonotypes significantly expanded in SARS-CoV-2 spike wells and in at least one common cold coronavirus spike condition were defined as cross-reactive. Using the stringdist R package, CDR3 similarity was measured by Levenshtein distance, and unrooted trees were constructed with ape in R 3.6.1. TCRdb holds this immuneACCESS table with in-frame rearrangements only. Some clones are missing; in checked studies, unresolved V genes explain under half, and the rest has no known cause. V and J calls and clone size are as listed in that table; D and trimming were resolved from the DNA. The sample records approximately 82,000 clones, roughly four fifths of which are singletons. The ten largest clones add up to under 2% of the sample.

To note about this clone: The antigen it recognizes is unknown. One end of the junction does not line up with germline, which may come from a read error.

The ViraFEST assay stimulated PBMC with viral peptide pools and then used TCR sequencing to identify antigen-specific CD4+ T cell clonotypes by expansion. After 10 days of culture, CD4+ T cells were isolated with the EasySep CD4+ T cell isolation kit. Healthy vaccine recipients had no prior SARS-CoV-2 infection, confirmed by negative nucleocapsid antibodies before and after vaccination. Over 1.5 million PBMC per well were cultured with around 10 ug/ml peptides in IMDM containing about 5% human AB serum, approximately 9.9 IU/ml IL-2 and gentamicin. On days 3 and 7, half of the culture medium was replaced with fresh IL-2-containing medium. Each peptide stimulation condition was cultured in triplicate wells unless otherwise noted. PBMC were separated from whole blood using Ficoll-Paque Plus gradient centrifugation and were then either cryopreserved at -140C or used fresh. Overlapping peptide pools spanned the spike proteins of SARS-CoV-2 and the common cold coronaviruses HCoV-NL63, HCoV-OC43 and HCoV-229E. The QIAamp micro DNA kit was used to extract genomic DNA from the cultured CD4+ T cells.

This receptor was identified in a human donor who received a COVID-19 vaccine. Sequenced material: CD4+ T cells from PBMCs cultured with HCoV-229E spike peptides, taken before COVID-19 vaccination. The cell subset or site label of this sample denotes: HCoV-229E spike overlapping peptide pool stimulation. This chain is built from TRBV19 and TRBJ1-6; no confident D gene assignment can be made. The CDR3 has the sequence CASKRGGEGNSPPHF. The DNA reads as follows: TGTGCCAGCAAACGCGGCGGTGAGGGAAATTCACCCCCCCACTTT.